Detailed here is one T cell receptor (beta chain). Profiled with immunoSEQ multiplex PCR; TCRdb holds only in-frame clones, not every one. The table shows about 400,000 clones, with roughly nine tenths occurring only once. The data were taken from a study of blood T cell repertoires in COVID-19. As for the study in general: In each case, the material was cDNA or gDNA derived from T cells, B-cell-depleted T cells, or PBMCs.

The V end lost 3 bases, the J end lost 6 bases, and 11 bases lay between the germline ends. The germline V gene has CDR1 KGHSH and CDR2 LQKENI. The CDR3 totals 14 residues. Recruitment covered roughly 24 US areas and drew participants whose ages spanned about 18 to 89 years. Cohorts were determined from participant-reported clinical history. Recovered Cohort 3 donors showed two negative PCRs, clearance, or symptom resolution. The TCR sequence derives from a woman aged 25 to 39 who had recovered from COVID-19. Sequenced: PBMCs or T cells enriched from blood (not recorded which). The chain employs TRBV18 and TRBJ1-4; the D is unclear. The CDR3 is CASSPSGRDEKLFF. DNA of the CDR3: TGTGCCAGCTCACCGAGCGGGCGGGATGAAAAACTGTTTTTT.